What follows is one T cell receptor (beta chain) and its context. Its antigen is unidentified. In germline, CDR1 is KGHDR, CDR2 SFDVKD. The CDR3 has 15 amino acids. With 5 bases clipped from V and 1 base from J, the junction kept 4 bases outside the gene matches. The source of the sample is a study of T cell repertoires in cytomegalovirus infection. MiXCR, run by TCRdb on the reads, gives a single entry per CDR3 protein. The sample shows about 830,000 distinct CDR3 sequences, approximately 32% of them seen only once. Study outcomes and limitations: Carriage of CMV together with the relevant HLA was identifiable through cumulative public TCR beta family frequency.

The chain is built from TRBV24-1 and TRBJ2-5; 9 bases map to TRBD1. Material: cultured CD8+ T cells from PBMCs, obtained from culture after CMV antigen stimulation. The origin of this receptor is a human donor in good health (CMV status not recorded). Some clones in this sample may be carry-over from other donors' samples. The chain's CDR3 is CATSGGQGVQETQYF. CDR3 DNA: TGTGCCACCAGTGGGGGACAGGGTGTCCAAGAGACCCAGTACTTC.